This record covers a single TCR beta chain. Its antigen remains unidentified. These data belong to a study of cytomegalovirus exposure and HLA in healthy donors. Study-level points and caveats: Later analysis identified a missense DCLRE1C variant that was linked to TCR beta V- and J-gene trimming. Some segments of the V type, notably TRBV6-2 and TRBV6-3, were excluded as indistinguishable. Presence/absence analyses rested on an assumption that sequencing depth was roughly uniform across donors. Productive rates of about 90% or about 30% were seen for most TCR beta V segments in an earlier analysis.

Both 60 Vbeta primers and 13 Jbeta primers went into the PCR. Repertoires were generated with immunoSEQ multiplex PCR, while TCRdb's copy carries only in-frame clones and drops some. The sample lists 100,000 to 150,000 clones, 70% to 80% seen once, with around 2.5% in the top ten. The CDR3 loop spans 11 amino acids. V was clipped by 6 bases and J by 2 bases, with 4 bases between them. Germline CDR1 is MGHDK and CDR2 is SYGVNS. The sequence was obtained from a woman aged 55-70 years in good health and CMV-seropositive. The sequencing input was PBMCs. The chain combines TRBV25-1 with TRBJ1-2; no reliable D call. CDR3: CASRQNYGYTF. The DNA for the CDR3 is TGTGCCAGCAGACAGAACTATGGCTACACCTTC.